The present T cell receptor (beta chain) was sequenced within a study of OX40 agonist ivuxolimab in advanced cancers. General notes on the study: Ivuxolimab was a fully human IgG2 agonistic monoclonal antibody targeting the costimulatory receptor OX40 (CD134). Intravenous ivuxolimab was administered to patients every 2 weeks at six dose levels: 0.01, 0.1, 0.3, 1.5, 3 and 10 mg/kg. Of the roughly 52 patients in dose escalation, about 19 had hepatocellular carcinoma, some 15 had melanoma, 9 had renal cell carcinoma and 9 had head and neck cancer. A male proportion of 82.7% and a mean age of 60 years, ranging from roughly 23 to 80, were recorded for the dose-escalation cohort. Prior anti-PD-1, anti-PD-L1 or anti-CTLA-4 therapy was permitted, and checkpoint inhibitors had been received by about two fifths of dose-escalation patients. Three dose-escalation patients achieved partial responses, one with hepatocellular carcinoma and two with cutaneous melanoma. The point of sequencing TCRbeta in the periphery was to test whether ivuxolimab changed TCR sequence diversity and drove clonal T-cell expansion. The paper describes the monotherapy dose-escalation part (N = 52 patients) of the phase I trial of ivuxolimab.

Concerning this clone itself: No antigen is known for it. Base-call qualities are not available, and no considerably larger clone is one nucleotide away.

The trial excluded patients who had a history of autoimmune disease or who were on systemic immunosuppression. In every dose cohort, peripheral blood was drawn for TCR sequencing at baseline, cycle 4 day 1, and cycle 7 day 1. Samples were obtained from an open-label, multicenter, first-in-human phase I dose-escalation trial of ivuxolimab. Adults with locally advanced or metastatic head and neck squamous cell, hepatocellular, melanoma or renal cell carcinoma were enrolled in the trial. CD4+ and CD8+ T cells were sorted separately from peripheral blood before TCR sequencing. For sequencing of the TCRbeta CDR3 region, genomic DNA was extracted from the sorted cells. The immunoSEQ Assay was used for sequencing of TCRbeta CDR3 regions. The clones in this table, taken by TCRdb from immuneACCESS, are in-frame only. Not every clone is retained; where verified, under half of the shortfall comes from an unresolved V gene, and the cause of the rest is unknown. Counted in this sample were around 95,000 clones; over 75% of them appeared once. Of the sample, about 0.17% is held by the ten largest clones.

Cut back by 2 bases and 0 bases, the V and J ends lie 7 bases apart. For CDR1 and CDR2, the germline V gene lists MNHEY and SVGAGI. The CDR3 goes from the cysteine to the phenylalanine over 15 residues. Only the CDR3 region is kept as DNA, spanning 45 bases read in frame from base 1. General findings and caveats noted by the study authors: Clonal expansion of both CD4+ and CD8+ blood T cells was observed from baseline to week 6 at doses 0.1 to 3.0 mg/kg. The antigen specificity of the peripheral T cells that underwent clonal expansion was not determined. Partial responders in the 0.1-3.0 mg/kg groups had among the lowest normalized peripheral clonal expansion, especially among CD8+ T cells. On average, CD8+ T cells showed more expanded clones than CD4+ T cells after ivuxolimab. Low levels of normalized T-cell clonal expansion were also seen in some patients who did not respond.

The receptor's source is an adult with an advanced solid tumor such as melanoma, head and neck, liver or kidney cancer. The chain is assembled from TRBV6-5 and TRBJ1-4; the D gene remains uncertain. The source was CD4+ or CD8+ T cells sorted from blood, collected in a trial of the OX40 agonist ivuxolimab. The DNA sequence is TGTGCCAGCAGTTACGAGGGATCAACTAATGAAAAACTGTTTTTT. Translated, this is CASSYEGSTNEKLFF.